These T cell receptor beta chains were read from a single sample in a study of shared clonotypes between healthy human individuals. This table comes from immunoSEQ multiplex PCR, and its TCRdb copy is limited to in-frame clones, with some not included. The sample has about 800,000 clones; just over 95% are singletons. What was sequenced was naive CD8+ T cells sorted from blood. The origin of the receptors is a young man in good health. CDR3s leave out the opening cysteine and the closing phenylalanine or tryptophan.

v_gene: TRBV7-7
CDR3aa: ASSLDLGQGYATGELF

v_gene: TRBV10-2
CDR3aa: ASSESHYSDSGNTIY

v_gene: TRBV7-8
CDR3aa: ASSSAGGLREKLF

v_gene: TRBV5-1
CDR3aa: ASSLGTSGITRPYNEQF

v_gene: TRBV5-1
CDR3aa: ASSLRGQTEAF

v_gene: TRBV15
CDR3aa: ATSARGIGLYEQY

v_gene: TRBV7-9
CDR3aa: ASTNTAGDAGYGYT

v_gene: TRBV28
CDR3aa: ASSLVMWDEQY

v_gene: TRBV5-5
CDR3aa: ASSLAAGGYNEQF

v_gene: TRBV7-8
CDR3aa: ASSLLAAIGGDDEQY

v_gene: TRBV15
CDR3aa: ATSRVDWADGETQY

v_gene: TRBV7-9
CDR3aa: ASRTGNYEQY

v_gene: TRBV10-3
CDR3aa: AISESGNEQY

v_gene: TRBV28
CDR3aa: ASSFSGYEQY

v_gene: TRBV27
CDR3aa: ASSFGRPQDQPQH